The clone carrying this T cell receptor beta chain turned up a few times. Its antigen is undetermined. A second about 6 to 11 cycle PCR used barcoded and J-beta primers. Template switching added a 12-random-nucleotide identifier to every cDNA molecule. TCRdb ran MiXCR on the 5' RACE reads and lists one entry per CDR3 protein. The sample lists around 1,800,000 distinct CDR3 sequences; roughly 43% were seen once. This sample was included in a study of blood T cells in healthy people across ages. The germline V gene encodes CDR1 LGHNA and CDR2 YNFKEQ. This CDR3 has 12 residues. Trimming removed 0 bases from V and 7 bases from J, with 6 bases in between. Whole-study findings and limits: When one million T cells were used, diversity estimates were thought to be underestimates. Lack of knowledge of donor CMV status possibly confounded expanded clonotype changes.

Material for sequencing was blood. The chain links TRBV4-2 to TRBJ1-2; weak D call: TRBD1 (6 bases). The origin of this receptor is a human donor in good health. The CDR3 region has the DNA TGTGCCAGCAGCCAAGAGGGGGCTGGCTACACCTTC. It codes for CASSQEGAGYTF.